The source of this T cell receptor (beta chain) is a study of regulatory T cells in long-lasting Graves disease. A remark on this clonotype: One end of the junction is discordant with germline, which a read error may explain.

This sample's time point: persistent/refractory GD, antithyroid drugs over 5 years with positive TRAb. There was RNA extracted from PBMCs, and the TCR library was made from it. It was by American Thyroid Association guidelines that Graves' disease was diagnosed. The CDR3 has 14 residues. Germline CDR1 reads SGHKS; CDR2 reads YYEKEE (reference sequence). Through Arm-PCR of CDR3 regions and iRepertoire HTBI primers, TCR beta libraries were built. TCRdb re-analysed the multiplex PCR reads in MiXCR, keeping a single row per CDR3 protein. The sample carries hundreds of thousands of distinct CDR3 sequences, 20% recorded once.

V usage is TRBV5-5 and J usage is TRBJ1-5, with 7 positions matching TRBD1. Sequenced material: peripheral blood mononuclear cells (PBMCs), taken when the disease was refractory, from a patient treated with antithyroid drugs. This clonotype originated in a female donor with Graves disease. The CDR3 DNA sequence: TGTGCCAGCAGCTTAGCAGGGGGTAATCGGCCCCAGCATTTT. Amino acid sequence: CASSLAGGNRPQHF. The whole variable domain, filled in from reference TRBV5-5 and TRBJ1-5, reads DAGVTQSPTHLIKTRGQQVTLRCSPISGHKSVSWYQQVLGQGPQFIFQYYEKEERGRGNFPDRFSARQFPNYSSELNVNALLLGDSALYLCASSLAGGNRPQHFGDGTRLSIL.